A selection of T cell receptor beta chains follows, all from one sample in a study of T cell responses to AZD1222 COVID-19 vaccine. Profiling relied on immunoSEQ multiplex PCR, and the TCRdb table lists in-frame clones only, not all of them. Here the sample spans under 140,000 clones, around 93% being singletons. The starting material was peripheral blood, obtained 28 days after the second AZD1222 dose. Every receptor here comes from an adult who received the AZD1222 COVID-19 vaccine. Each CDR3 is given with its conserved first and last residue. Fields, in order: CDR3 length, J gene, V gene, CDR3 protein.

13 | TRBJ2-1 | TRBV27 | CASSREGDNEQFF
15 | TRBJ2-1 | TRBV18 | CASSPRSGAYNEQFF
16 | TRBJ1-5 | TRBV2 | CASSEEGVLVVQPQHF
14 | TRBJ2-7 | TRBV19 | CASSWGSGSYEQYF
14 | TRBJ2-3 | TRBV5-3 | CARSLGRLPDTQYF
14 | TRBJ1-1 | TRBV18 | CASSPNRANTEAFF
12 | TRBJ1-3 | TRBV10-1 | CASAGTDHTIYF
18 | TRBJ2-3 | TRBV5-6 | CASSWAGERGGGTDTQYF
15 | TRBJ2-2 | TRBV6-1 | CASSESKRYTGELFF
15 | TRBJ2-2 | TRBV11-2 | CASTRPNRVTGELFF
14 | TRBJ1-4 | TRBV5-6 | CASSLGQGREKLFF
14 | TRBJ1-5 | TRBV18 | CASSTRGLSQPQHF
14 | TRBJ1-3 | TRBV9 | CASSVEGSGNTIYF
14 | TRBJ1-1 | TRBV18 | CASSPPYGNTEAFF
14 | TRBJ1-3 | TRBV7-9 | CASSPGTGGNTIYF
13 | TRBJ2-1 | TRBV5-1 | CASSFQGSGEQFF
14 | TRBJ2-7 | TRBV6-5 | CASRLGTRGYEQYF
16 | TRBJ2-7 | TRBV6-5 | CASSYQPTGSSYEQYF
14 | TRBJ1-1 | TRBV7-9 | CASSPGGHTTEAFF
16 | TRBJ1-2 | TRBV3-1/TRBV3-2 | CASSQDSSQVNYGYTF
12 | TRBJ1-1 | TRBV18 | CASSPREGEAFF
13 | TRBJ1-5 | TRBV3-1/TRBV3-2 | CASGRQGGQPQHF
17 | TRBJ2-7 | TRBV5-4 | CASSLANGGGRSYEQYF
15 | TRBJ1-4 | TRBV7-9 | CASSTRDRAGEKLFF
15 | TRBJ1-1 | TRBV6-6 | CASSYLARGRAEAFF
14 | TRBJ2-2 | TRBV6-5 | CASGGDRVVGELFF
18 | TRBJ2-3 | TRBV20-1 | CSASLGPRGVRGTDTQYF
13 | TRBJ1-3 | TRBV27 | CASRGEGRNTIYF
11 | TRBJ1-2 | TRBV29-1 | CSVTGNYGYTF
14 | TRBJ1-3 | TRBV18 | CASSRLDSGNTIYF
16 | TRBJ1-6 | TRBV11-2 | CASSSGSSSYNSPLHF
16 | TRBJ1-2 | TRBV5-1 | CASSFAVPDSNYGYTF
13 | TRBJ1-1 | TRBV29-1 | CSVAIEGGTEAFF
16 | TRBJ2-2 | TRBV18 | CASSPQRLTNTGELFF
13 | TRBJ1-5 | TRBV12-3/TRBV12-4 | CASSLFNNQPQHF
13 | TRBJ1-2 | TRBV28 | CASSLNSNYGYTF